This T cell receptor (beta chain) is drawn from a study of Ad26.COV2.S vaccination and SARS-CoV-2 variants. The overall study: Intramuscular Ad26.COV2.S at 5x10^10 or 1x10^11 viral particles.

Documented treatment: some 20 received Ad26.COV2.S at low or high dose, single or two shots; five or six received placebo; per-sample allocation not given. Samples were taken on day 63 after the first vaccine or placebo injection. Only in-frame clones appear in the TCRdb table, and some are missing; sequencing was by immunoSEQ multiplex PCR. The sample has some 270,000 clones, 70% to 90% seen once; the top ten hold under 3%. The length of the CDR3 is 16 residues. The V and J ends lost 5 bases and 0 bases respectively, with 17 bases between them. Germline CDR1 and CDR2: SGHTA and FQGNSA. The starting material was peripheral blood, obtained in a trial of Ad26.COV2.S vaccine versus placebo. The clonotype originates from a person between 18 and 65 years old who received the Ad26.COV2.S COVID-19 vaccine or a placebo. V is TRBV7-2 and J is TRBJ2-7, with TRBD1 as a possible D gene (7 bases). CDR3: CASSPTGDSYSYEQYF. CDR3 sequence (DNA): TGTGCCAGCAGCCCAACAGGGGACTCTTACTCCTACGAGCAGTACTTC.